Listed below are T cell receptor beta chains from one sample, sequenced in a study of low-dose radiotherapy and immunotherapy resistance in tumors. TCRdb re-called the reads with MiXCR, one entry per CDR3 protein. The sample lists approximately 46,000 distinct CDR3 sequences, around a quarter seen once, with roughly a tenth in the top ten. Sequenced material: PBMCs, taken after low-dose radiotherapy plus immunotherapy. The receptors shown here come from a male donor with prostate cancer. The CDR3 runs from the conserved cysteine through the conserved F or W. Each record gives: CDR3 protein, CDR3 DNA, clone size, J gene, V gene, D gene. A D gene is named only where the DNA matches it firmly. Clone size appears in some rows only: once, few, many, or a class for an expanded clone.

CDR3 protein: CASSQASRPSGGKSGQFF
CDR3 DNA: TGTGCCAGCAGCCAAGCTTCAAGGCCTAGCGGGGGAAAAAGTGGGCAGTTCTTC
clone size: many
J gene: TRBJ2-1
V gene: TRBV3-1
D gene: TRBD2

CDR3 protein: CASSLDRENPFAKFF
CDR3 DNA: TGTGCCAGTAGTTTAGACAGGGAGAATCCCTTTGCGAAGTTCTTC
clone size: many
J gene: TRBJ2-1
V gene: TRBV19
D gene: TRBD1

CDR3 protein: CASSFYTLAGVNEQFF
CDR3 DNA: TGTGCCAGCAGTTTTTATACGCTAGCGGGAGTTAATGAGCAGTTCTTC
clone size: NA
J gene: TRBJ2-1
V gene: TRBV12-3/TRBV12-4
D gene: TRBD2

CDR3 protein: CASGPVGTHEQYF
CDR3 DNA: TGTGCTTCCGGACCCGTTGGGACCCACGAGCAGTACTTC
clone size: many
J gene: TRBJ2-7
V gene: TRBV19
D gene: NA

CDR3 protein: CASSLSSGGAQETQYF
CDR3 DNA: TGCGCCAGCAGCTTGAGTAGCGGGGGTGCCCAAGAGACCCAGTACTTC
clone size: many
J gene: TRBJ2-5
V gene: TRBV5-1
D gene: TRBD2

CDR3 protein: CASSPDSSYEQYF
CDR3 DNA: TGCGCCAGCAGCCCAGACAGTTCCTACGAGCAGTACTTC
clone size: many
J gene: TRBJ2-7
V gene: TRBV4-1
D gene: NA

CDR3 protein: CASSSDRGADTQYF
CDR3 DNA: TGTGCCAGCAGCTCGGACAGGGGCGCAGATACGCAGTATTTT
clone size: many
J gene: TRBJ2-3
V gene: TRBV5-6
D gene: TRBD1

CDR3 protein: CASSLIFTGQQANYGYTF
CDR3 DNA: TGCGCCAGCAGCCTGATCTTTACGGGACAGCAGGCTAACTATGGCTACACCTTC
clone size: many
J gene: TRBJ1-2
V gene: TRBV5-1
D gene: TRBD1

CDR3 protein: CASSIAPRVYEQYF
CDR3 DNA: TGTGCCAGCAGCATCGCCCCCAGGGTATACGAGCAGTACTTC
clone size: many
J gene: TRBJ2-7
V gene: TRBV12-3/TRBV12-4
D gene: NA

CDR3 protein: CAYSPRGPTYEQYF
CDR3 DNA: TGTGCCTACTCCCCTAGGGGGCCCACCTACGAGCAGTACTTC
clone size: NA
J gene: TRBJ2-7
V gene: TRBV28
D gene: TRBD1

CDR3 protein: CASSLAERPDTQYF
CDR3 DNA: TGTGCCAGCAGCTTGGCCGAGCGCCCAGATACGCAGTATTTT
clone size: medium-sized
J gene: TRBJ2-3
V gene: TRBV5-4
D gene: NA

CDR3 protein: CASSLGQDSNQPQHF
CDR3 DNA: TGTGCCAGCAGCCTTGGACAGGATAGCAATCAGCCCCAGCATTTT
clone size: many
J gene: TRBJ1-5
V gene: TRBV5-5
D gene: TRBD1

CDR3 protein: CAGSSGAPKEKLFF
CDR3 DNA: TGCGCCGGCAGCTCGGGGGCCCCAAAGGAAAAACTGTTTTTT
clone size: NA
J gene: TRBJ1-4
V gene: TRBV5-1
D gene: NA

CDR3 protein: CASSLDGGRVQPQHF
CDR3 DNA: TGTGCCAGCAGCTTGGATGGCGGTCGGGTTCAGCCCCAGCATTTT
clone size: many
J gene: TRBJ1-5
V gene: TRBV5-4
D gene: NA

CDR3 protein: CASRIAGGSYNEQFF
CDR3 DNA: TGTGCCAGCAGGATAGCGGGAGGGTCCTACAATGAGCAGTTCTTC
clone size: many
J gene: TRBJ2-1
V gene: TRBV6-1
D gene: TRBD2

CDR3 protein: CASSLAGQREETQYF
CDR3 DNA: TGCGCCAGCAGCTTGGCCGGACAGCGAGAAGAGACCCAGTACTTC
clone size: many
J gene: TRBJ2-5
V gene: TRBV5-1
D gene: NA

CDR3 protein: CASQQTSGSSYEQYF
CDR3 DNA: TGTGCCAGCCAGCAGACTAGCGGGAGCTCCTACGAGCAGTACTTC
clone size: many
J gene: TRBJ2-7
V gene: TRBV2
D gene: TRBD2

CDR3 protein: CASSPKSGAQYNEQFF
CDR3 DNA: TGTGCCAGCAGCCCTAAGAGCGGGGCTCAATACAATGAGCAGTTCTTC
clone size: many
J gene: TRBJ2-1
V gene: TRBV7-9
D gene: TRBD2

CDR3 protein: CSAGGGSNTGELFF
CDR3 DNA: TGCAGTGCTGGGGGGGGGTCGAACACCGGGGAGCTGTTTTTT
clone size: many
J gene: TRBJ2-2
V gene: TRBV20-1
D gene: TRBD2

CDR3 protein: CASSEGRGYGEQFF
CDR3 DNA: TGTGCCAGCAGTGAAGGCAGAGGATACGGTGAGCAGTTCTTC
clone size: once
J gene: TRBJ2-1
V gene: TRBV6-2/TRBV6-3
D gene: NA

CDR3 protein: CSARVIAGAWEQYF
CDR3 DNA: TGCAGTGCTAGAGTGATAGCGGGAGCCTGGGAGCAGTACTTC
clone size: NA
J gene: TRBJ2-7
V gene: TRBV20-1
D gene: TRBD2

CDR3 protein: CASSLGRQGNQPQHF
CDR3 DNA: TGTGCCAGCAGCCTGGGGAGGCAGGGTAATCAGCCCCAGCATTTT
clone size: many
J gene: TRBJ1-5
V gene: TRBV3-1
D gene: NA

CDR3 protein: CASSHQGSGQPQHF
CDR3 DNA: TGTGCCAGCAGCCACCAGGGTTCGGGGCAGCCCCAGCATTTT
clone size: many
J gene: TRBJ1-5
V gene: TRBV16
D gene: NA

CDR3 protein: CASSQGTGWNQPQHF
CDR3 DNA: TGCGCCAGCAGCCAAGGAACAGGGTGGAATCAGCCCCAGCATTTT
clone size: NA
J gene: TRBJ1-5
V gene: TRBV4-3
D gene: NA

CDR3 protein: CASRTPGLSSYNEQFF
CDR3 DNA: TGTGCCAGCAGAACTCCGGGACTGAGCTCCTACAATGAGCAGTTCTTC
clone size: many
J gene: TRBJ2-1
V gene: TRBV6-2/TRBV6-3
D gene: NA

CDR3 protein: CASSGYWSSTDTQYF
CDR3 DNA: TGTGCCAGCAGCGGCTACTGGTCGAGCACAGATACGCAGTATTTT
clone size: NA
J gene: TRBJ2-3
V gene: TRBV9
D gene: NA

CDR3 protein: CASSFSSSYEQYF
CDR3 DNA: TGTGCCAGCAGCTTTTCTAGCTCCTACGAGCAGTACTTC
clone size: many
J gene: TRBJ2-7
V gene: TRBV7-9
D gene: NA

CDR3 protein: CASKAPQLTDTQYF
CDR3 DNA: TGTGCCAGCAAGGCCCCTCAGCTCACAGATACGCAGTATTTT
clone size: many
J gene: TRBJ2-3
V gene: TRBV25-1
D gene: NA

CDR3 protein: CATSKTGQETQYF
CDR3 DNA: TGTGCCACCTCCAAGACAGGGCAAGAGACCCAGTACTTC
clone size: many
J gene: TRBJ2-5
V gene: TRBV24-1
D gene: TRBD1

CDR3 protein: CASSPQGTTYEQYF
CDR3 DNA: TGCGCCAGCAGCCCACAGGGGACTACCTACGAGCAGTACTTC
clone size: NA
J gene: TRBJ2-7
V gene: TRBV4-1
D gene: NA

CDR3 protein: CASSLGGGGSQETQYF
CDR3 DNA: TGTGCCAGCAGCTTAGGCGGGGGCGGTTCCCAAGAGACCCAGTACTTC
clone size: NA
J gene: TRBJ2-5
V gene: TRBV11-2
D gene: NA

CDR3 protein: CSARDLIAGAADTQYF
CDR3 DNA: TGCAGTGCTAGAGATTTAATAGCGGGAGCTGCAGATACGCAGTATTTT
clone size: many
J gene: TRBJ2-3
V gene: TRBV20-1
D gene: TRBD2

CDR3 protein: CAIGQVSYEQYF
CDR3 DNA: TGTGCCATTGGACAGGTCTCCTACGAGCAGTACTTC
clone size: many
J gene: TRBJ2-7
V gene: TRBV10-3
D gene: TRBD1

CDR3 protein: CASSYESESGELFF
CDR3 DNA: TGTGCCAGCAGTTACGAATCGGAGTCCGGGGAGCTGTTTTTT
clone size: once
J gene: TRBJ2-2
V gene: TRBV6-6
D gene: NA

CDR3 protein: CASTKSLAGYYEQYF
CDR3 DNA: TGTGCCAGCACTAAAAGCCTAGCGGGTTACTACGAGCAGTACTTC
clone size: many
J gene: TRBJ2-7
V gene: TRBV7-9
D gene: TRBD2

CDR3 protein: CASKVGAYNEQFF
CDR3 DNA: TGTGCCAGCAAGGTGGGAGCCTACAATGAGCAGTTCTTC
clone size: NA
J gene: TRBJ2-1
V gene: TRBV6-1
D gene: NA

CDR3 protein: CASSQVGWSYEQYF
CDR3 DNA: TGTGCCAGCAGCCAAGTGGGTTGGTCCTACGAGCAGTACTTC
clone size: many
J gene: TRBJ2-7
V gene: TRBV3-1
D gene: NA